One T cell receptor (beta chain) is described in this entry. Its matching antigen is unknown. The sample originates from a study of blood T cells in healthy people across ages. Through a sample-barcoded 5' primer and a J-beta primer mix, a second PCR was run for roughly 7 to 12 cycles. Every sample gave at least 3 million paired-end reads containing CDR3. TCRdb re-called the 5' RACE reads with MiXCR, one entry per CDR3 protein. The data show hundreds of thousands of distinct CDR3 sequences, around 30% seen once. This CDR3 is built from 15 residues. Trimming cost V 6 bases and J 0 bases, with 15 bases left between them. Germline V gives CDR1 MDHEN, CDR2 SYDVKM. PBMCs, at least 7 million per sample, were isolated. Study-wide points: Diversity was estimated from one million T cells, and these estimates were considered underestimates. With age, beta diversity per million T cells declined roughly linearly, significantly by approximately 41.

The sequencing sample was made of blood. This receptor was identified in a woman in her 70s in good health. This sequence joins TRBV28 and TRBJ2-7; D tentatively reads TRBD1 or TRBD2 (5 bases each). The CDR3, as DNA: TGTGCCAGCAGATTGGGACCCTGGAGCTCCTACGAGCAGTACTTC. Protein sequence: CASRLGPWSSYEQYF.